This is a list of T cell receptor beta chains from one sample in a study of shared clonotypes between healthy human individuals. This table comes from immunoSEQ multiplex PCR, and its TCRdb copy is limited to in-frame clones, with some not included. The table has millions of clones, roughly 96% seen once. Input material: naive CD4+ T cells sorted from blood. The receptors here all came from a man aged 18 to 35 in good health. CDR3s include the opening cysteine and the closing phenylalanine or tryptophan. A D gene is named only where the DNA matches it firmly. A row's size may be missing; if present it is once, few, many or a size class.

d_call j_call v_call clone_size cdr3_nt cdr3_aa
TRBD2 TRBJ2-5 TRBV7-7 . TGTGCTAGCAGCTACGGGGGGCAAGAGACCCAGTACTTC CASSYGGQETQYF
. TRBJ1-1 TRBV10-3 . TGTGCCATCAGTGGAGCTAGGGGGGGCGCAGAGACTGAAGCTTTCTTT CAISGARGGAETEAFF
TRBD1 TRBJ2-5 TRBV5-1 . TGCGCCAGCAGCTTGGAAGGGACAGGAGGGACGGAGACCCAGTACTTC CASSLEGTGGTETQYF
TRBD2 TRBJ2-1 TRBV11-2 . TGTGCCAGCAGCTTAGTGGCGGGGGGGCAGTTCTTC CASSLVAGGQFF
. TRBJ1-1 TRBV20-1 . TGCAGTGCTACCAAGGTCACTGAAGCTTTCTTT CSATKVTEAFF
TRBD1 TRBJ2-7 TRBV5-1 . TGCGCCAGCAGCGGGGCGACAGGGGGCATCAACGAGCAGTACTTC CASSGATGGINEQYF
. TRBJ1-1 TRBV6-5 . TGTGCCAGCAGTTACCATACAGGGCAGATTGAAGCTTTCTTT CASSYHTGQIEAFF
. TRBJ1-4 TRBV19 . TGTGCCAGTAGTATAGTCCCTGGAGAAAAACTGTTTTTT CASSIVPGEKLFF
TRBD1 TRBJ2-1 TRBV11-3 . TGTGCCAGCAGCTTTGACAGGGGGCAGGAGCAGTTCTTC CASSFDRGQEQFF
. TRBJ2-5 TRBV9 . TGTGCCAGCTCGGGGGGCTTATGGGATGGGCGAGAGACCCAGTACTTC CASSGGLWDGRETQYF
. TRBJ2-1 TRBV29-1 . TGCAGCGTTGAGCCTTGGGGGAGCGGCGAGCAGTTCTTC CSVEPWGSGEQFF
. TRBJ2-7 TRBV6-1 . TGTGCCAGCAGTGAAGGGAGTGGCTCCTACGAGCAGTACTTC CASSEGSGSYEQYF
TRBD2 TRBJ2-1 TRBV6-1 few TGTGCCAGCAGTGGACAAGCGGGGGGCGCTTTCTTC CASSGQAGGAFF
TRBD1 TRBJ2-7 TRBV19 . TGTGCCAGTACCTCTTCACCCGGACAGGGGGCGTGGGAGCAGTACTTC CASTSSPGQGAWEQYF
. TRBJ2-3 TRBV7-9 . TGTGCCAGTGCAGGGGACACAGATACGCAGTATTTT CASAGDTDTQYF
. TRBJ2-2 TRBV11-3 . TGTGCCAGCAGCTTAAGGGGCAAGGGCACCGGGGAGCTGTTTTTT CASSLRGKGTGELFF
. TRBJ2-5 TRBV10-3 . TGTGCCATCAAGAACGGAGAGACCCAGTACTTC CAIKNGETQYF
. TRBJ1-4 TRBV5-4 . TGTGCCAGCAGCTACGGTCCGCAGGCTAACGAAAAACTGTTTTTT CASSYGPQANEKLFF
. TRBJ1-1 TRBV11-1 . TGTGCCAGCAGCTCGTTAGTAGGTTCCGAAGCTTTCTTT CASSSLVGSEAFF
. TRBJ2-5 TRBV2 . TGTGCCAGCAGTGGACAGAACAGCCAAGAGACCCAGTACTTC CASSGQNSQETQYF
. TRBJ2-7 TRBV12-2 . TGTGCAAGTCGCTTAGCGCCCTCAGGACAGGGACCTCGGCAGTACTTC CASRLAPSGQGPRQYF
. TRBJ1-6 TRBV6-6 . TGTGCCAGCAGTTACGGGCAAATTGGGTCACCCCTCCACTTT CASSYGQIGSPLHF